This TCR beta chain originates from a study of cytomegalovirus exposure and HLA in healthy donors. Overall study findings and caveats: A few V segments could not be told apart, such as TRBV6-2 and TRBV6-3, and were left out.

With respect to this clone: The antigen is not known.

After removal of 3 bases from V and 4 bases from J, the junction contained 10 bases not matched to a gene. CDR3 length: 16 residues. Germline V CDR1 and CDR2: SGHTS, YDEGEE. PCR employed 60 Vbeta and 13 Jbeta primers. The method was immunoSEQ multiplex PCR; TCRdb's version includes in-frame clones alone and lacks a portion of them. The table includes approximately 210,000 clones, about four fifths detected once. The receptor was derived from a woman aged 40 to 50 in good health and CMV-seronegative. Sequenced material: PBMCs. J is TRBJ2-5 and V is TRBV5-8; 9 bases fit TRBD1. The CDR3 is CASSSHYPGQGETQYF. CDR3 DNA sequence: TGTGCCAGCAGCTCTCACTATCCGGGACAGGGAGAGACCCAGTACTTC.